This T cell receptor beta chain was obtained from a study of spatial heterogeneity in lung cancer. In regard to this clonotype: Its antigen is unknown.

Germline V gene sequence: CDR1 SEHNR, CDR2 FQNEAQ (reference sequence). Trimming pared 1 base from V and 8 bases from J, leaving 15 bases between. This CDR3 contains 16 residues. Time point here: sample taken at primary tumor resection. One entry per CDR3 protein, called by TCRdb with MiXCR from the 5' RACE reads. This table has about 6,800 distinct CDR3 sequences, about an eighth appearing once. Overall study results and limits: Ubiquitous and regional expanded TCR counts mirrored ubiquitous and regional nonsynonymous mutation counts, respectively. One measure, the expanded intratumoral alpha and beta TCR count, tracked tumor mutation counts.

Sequenced here: lung tumor tissue, sampled at surgery. The receptor's source is a male donor with early-stage non-small cell lung cancer. The J gene is TRBJ1-6, the V gene TRBV7-9; D is possibly TRBD1 (5 bases). This CDR3 is CASSLGRRTRDSPLHF. The CDR3 region has the DNA TGTGCCAGCAGCTTAGGTCGGCGGACACGGGATTCACCCCTCCACTTT.